This TCR beta chain was sequenced for a study of cytomegalovirus exposure and HLA in healthy donors. Regarding the study as a whole: Reported results showed that the classifier diagnosed cytomegalovirus status with high specificity and sensitivity.

The method was immunoSEQ multiplex PCR; TCRdb's version includes in-frame clones alone and lacks a portion of them. The sample holds about 160,000 clones; approximately 96% are singletons and the top ten take about 0.89%. A remark on this clone: The antigen remains unidentified.

CDR3 length: 13 residues. J lost 8 bases, V lost 4 bases, and 5 bases had no gene match. In germline, CDR1 is SGHTA, CDR2 FQGNSA. The chain carries TRBV7-2 and TRBJ1-2, with 9 nucleotides matching TRBD1. This TCR derives from a young woman in good health and CMV-seronegative. Sequencing used PBMCs. This chain's CDR3 is CASSYRTGEGYTF. The CDR3 DNA reads as TGTGCCAGCAGCTACCGGACAGGGGAGGGCTACACCTTC. The entire variable domain, with the rest obtained from reference TRBV7-2 and TRBJ1-2, is as follows: GAGVSQSPSNKVTEKGKDVELRCDPISGHTALYWYRQSLGQGLEFLIYFQGNSAPDKSGLPSDRFSAERTGGSVSTLTIQRTQQEDSAVYLCASSYRTGEGYTFGSGTRLTVV.